This T cell receptor beta chain was observed in a study of T cells in narcolepsy. This clone was seen just once. Germline lookup yields CDR1 PRHDT and CDR2 FYEKMQ (reference sequence). The CDR3 covers 16 residues. Germline trimming cut 5 bases from V and 2 bases from J; bases unmatched to any gene: 10. Method: immunoSEQ multiplex PCR; TCRdb's copy keeps in-frame clones and lacks some. The sample records approximately 17,000 clones, approximately 72% being singletons. The V gene is TRBV13, the J gene TRBJ2-3, with 7 bases identical to TRBD2. This TCR was recovered from a human donor with narcolepsy. What was sequenced was CD45RA- memory CD8+ T cells from PBMCs. The CDR3 DNA reads TGTGCCAGCAGCGAGGTCGCGCGGGGGATCACAGATACGCAGTATTTT. Its protein product is CASSEVARGITDTQYF.